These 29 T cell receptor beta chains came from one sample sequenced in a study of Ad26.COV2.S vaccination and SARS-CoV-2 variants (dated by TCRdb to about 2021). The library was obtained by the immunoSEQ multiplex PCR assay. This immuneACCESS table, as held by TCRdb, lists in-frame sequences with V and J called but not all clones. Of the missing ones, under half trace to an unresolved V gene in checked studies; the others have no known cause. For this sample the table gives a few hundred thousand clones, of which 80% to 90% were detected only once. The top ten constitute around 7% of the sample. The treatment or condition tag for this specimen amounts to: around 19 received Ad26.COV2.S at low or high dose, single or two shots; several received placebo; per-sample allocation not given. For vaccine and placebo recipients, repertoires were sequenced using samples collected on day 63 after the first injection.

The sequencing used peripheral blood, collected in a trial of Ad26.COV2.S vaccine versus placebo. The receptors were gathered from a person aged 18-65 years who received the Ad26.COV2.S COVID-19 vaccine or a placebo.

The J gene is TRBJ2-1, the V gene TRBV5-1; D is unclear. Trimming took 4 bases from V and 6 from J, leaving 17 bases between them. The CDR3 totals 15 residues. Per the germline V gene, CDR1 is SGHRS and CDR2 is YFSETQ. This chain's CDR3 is CASSPRLGMGNEQFF. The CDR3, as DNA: TGCGCCAGCAGCCCAAGATTGGGAATGGGCAATGAGCAGTTCTTC.

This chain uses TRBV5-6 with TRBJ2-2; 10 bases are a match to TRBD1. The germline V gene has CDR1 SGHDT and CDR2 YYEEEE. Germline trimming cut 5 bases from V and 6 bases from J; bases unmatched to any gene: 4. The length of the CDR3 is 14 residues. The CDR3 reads CASRGQGTPGELFF. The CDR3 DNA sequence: TGTGCCAGCAGGGGACAGGGGACCCCCGGGGAGCTGTTTTTT.

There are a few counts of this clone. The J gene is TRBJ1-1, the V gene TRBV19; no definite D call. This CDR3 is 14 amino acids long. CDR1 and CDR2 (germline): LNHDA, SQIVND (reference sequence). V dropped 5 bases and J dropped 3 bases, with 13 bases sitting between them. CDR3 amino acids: CASSVLSTDTEAFF. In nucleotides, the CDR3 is TGTGCCAGTAGTGTCCTGAGTACGGACACTGAAGCTTTCTTT. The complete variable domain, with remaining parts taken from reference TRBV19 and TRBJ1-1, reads DGGITQSPKYLFRKEGQNVTLSCEQNLNHDAMYWYRQDPGQGLRLIYYSQIVNDFQKGDIAEGYSVSREKKESFPLTVTSAQKNPTAFYLCASSVLSTDTEAFFGQGTRLTVV.

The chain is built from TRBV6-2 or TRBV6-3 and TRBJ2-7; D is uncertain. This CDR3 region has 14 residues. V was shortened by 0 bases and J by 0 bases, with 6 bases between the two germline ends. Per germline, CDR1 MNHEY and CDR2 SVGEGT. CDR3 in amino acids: CASSYSIGSYEQYF. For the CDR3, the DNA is TGTGCCAGCAGTTACTCAATAGGCTCCTACGAGCAGTACTTC.

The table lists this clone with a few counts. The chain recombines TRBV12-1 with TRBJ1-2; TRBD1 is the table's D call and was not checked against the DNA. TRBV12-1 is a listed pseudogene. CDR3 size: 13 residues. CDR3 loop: CASSSPANYGYTF. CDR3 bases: TGTGCCAGCAGCTCCCCAGCTAACTATGGCTACACCTTC.

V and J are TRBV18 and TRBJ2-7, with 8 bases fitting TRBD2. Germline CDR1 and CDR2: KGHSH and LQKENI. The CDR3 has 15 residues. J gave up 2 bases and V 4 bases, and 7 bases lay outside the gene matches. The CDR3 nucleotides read TGTGCCAGCTCACTAGGACCGGGAGGGACCTACGAGCAGTACTTC. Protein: CASSLGPGGTYEQYF.

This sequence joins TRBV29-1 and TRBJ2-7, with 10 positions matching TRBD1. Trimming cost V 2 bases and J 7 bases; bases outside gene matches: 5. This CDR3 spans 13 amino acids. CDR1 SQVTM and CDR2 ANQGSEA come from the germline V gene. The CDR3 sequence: CSVERDRGWEQYF. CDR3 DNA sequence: TGCAGCGTTGAAAGGGACAGGGGTTGGGAGCAGTACTTC.

CDR3 sequence reads: CASSPPVTGDYEQYF. The CDR3 bases are TGTGCCAGCTCACCACCGGTAACGGGCGACTACGAGCAGTACTTC. The chain joins TRBV18 to TRBJ2-7; D ambiguous. CDR3 length equals 15 residues. Per the germline V gene, CDR1 is KGHSH and CDR2 is LQKENI. The V and J ends lost 0 bases and 3 bases respectively, with 12 bases between them.

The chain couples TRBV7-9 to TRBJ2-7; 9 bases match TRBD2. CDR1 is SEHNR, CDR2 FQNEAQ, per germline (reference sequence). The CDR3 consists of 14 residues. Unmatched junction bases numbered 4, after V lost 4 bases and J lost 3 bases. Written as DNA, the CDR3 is TGTGCCAGCAGCTATAGCGGGAGTGGCTACGAGCAGTACTTC. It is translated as CASSYSGSGYEQYF.

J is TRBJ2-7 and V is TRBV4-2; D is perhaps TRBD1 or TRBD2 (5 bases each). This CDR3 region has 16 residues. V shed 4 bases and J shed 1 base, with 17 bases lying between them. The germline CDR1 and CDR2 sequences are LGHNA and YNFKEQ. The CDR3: CASSLRARDPSYEQYF. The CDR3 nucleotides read TGTGCCAGCAGCCTTAGAGCCCGGGACCCTTCCTACGAGCAGTACTTC.

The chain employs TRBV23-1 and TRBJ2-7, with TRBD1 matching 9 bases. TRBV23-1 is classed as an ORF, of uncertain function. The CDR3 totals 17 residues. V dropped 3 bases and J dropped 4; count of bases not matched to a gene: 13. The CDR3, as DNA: TGCGCCAGCAGTCACTACGTAGGGGGACAGGGAGGGTACGAGCAGTACTTC. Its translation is CASSHYVGGQGGYEQYF.

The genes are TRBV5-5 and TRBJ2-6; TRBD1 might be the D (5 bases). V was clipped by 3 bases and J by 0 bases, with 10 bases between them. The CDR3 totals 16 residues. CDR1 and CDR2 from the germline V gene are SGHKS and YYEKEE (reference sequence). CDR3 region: CASSWRQNSGANVLTF. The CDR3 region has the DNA TGTGCCAGCAGCTGGAGACAGAACTCTGGGGCCAACGTCCTGACTTTC.

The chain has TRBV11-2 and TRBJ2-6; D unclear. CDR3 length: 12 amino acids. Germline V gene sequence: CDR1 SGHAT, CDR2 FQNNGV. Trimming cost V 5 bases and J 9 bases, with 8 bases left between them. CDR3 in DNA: TGTGCCAGCAGCCAAACGGGCAACGTCCTGACTTTC. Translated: CASSQTGNVLTF.

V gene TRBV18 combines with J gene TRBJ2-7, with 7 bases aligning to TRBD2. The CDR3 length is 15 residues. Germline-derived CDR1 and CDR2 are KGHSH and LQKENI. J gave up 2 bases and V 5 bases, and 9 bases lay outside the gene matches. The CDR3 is CASSATSVQAYEQYF. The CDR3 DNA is TGTGCCAGCTCAGCTACTAGCGTACAAGCCTACGAGCAGTACTTC.

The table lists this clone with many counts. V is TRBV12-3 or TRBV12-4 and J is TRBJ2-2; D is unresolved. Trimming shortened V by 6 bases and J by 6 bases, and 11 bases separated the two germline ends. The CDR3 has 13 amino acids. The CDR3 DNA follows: TGTGCCAGCAGCCTTATCTTTCCCGGGGAGCTGTTTTTT. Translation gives CASSLIFPGELFF.

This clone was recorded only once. The CDR3 reads CSVDGYWPLNEEQFF. CDR3 nucleotide sequence: TGCAGCGTTGACGGGTACTGGCCTCTCAATGAAGAGCAGTTCTTC. The chain couples TRBV29-1 to TRBJ2-1; no firm D call. CDR1 SQVTM and CDR2 ANQGSEA come from the germline V gene. Trimming shortened V by 3 bases and J by 10 bases, and 22 bases separated the two germline ends. CDR3 length: 15 residues.

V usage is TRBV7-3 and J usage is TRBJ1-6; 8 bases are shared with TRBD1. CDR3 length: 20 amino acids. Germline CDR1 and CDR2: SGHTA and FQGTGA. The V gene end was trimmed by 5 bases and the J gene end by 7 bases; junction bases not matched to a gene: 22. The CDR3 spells CASSAPPGQVNLPSNSPLHF. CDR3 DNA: TGTGCCAGCAGCGCTCCTCCGGGACAGGTAAATCTCCCCTCGAATTCACCCCTCCACTTT.

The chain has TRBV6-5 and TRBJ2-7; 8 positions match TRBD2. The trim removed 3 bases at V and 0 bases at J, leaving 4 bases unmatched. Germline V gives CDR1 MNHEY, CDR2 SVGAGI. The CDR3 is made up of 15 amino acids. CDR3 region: CASSYGLAGSYEQYF. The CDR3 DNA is TGTGCCAGCAGTTATGGGCTAGCGGGCTCCTACGAGCAGTACTTC.

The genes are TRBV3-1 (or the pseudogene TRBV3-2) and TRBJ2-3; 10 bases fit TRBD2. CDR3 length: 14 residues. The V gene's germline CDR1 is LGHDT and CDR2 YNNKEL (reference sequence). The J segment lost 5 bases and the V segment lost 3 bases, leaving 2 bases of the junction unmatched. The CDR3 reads CASSHGLAEDTQYF. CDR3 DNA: TGTGCCAGCAGCCATGGACTAGCGGAAGATACGCAGTATTTT.

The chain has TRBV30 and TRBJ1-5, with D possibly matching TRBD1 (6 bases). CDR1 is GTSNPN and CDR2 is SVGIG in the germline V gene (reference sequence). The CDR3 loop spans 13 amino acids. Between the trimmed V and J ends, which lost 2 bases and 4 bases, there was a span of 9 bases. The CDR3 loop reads CAWSIQGNQPQHF. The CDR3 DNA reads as TGTGCCTGGAGTATCCAGGGGAATCAGCCCCAGCATTTT.

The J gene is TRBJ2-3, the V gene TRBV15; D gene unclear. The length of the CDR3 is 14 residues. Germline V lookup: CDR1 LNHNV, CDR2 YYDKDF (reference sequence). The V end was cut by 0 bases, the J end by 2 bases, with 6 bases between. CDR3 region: CATSREGFTDTQYF. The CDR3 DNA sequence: TGTGCCACCAGCAGAGAAGGGTTCACAGATACGCAGTATTTT.

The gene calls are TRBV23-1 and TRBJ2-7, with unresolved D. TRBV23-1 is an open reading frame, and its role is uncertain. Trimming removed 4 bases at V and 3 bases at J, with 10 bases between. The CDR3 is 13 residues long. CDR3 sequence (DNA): TGCGCCAGCAGTCTCGGCAAGAACTACGAGCAGTACTTC. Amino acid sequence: CASSLGKNYEQYF.

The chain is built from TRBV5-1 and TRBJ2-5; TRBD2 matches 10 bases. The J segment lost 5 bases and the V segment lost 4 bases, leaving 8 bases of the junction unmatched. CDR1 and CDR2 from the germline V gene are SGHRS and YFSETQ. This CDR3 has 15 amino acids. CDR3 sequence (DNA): TGCGCCAGCAGCGAGAATAGCGGGGGGCGTGAGACCCAGTACTTC. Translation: CASSENSGGRETQYF.

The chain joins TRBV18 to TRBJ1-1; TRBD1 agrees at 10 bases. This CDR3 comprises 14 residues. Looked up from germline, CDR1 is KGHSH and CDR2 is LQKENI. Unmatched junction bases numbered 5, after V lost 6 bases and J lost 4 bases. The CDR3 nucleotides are TGTGCCAGCTCTCGGGACAGGGGAGGCACTGAAGCTTTCTTT. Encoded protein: CASSRDRGGTEAFF.

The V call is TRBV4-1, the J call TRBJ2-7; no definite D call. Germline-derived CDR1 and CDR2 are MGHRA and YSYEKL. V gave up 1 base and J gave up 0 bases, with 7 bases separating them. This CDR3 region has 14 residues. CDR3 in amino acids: CASSQGQNSYEQYF. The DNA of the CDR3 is TGCGCCAGCAGCCAAGGGCAGAACTCCTACGAGCAGTACTTC.

CDR3 bases: TGTGCCAGCAGGCAGGGAGCCGTTCAGCCCCAGCATTTT. Its translation: CASRQGAVQPQHF. The chain combines TRBV6-5 with TRBJ1-5, with a tentative D call TRBD1 (5 bases). CDR3 size: 13 residues. The V gene lost 6 bases and the J gene lost 6 bases, with 12 bases spanning the gap. Germline V gives CDR1 MNHEY, CDR2 SVGAGI.

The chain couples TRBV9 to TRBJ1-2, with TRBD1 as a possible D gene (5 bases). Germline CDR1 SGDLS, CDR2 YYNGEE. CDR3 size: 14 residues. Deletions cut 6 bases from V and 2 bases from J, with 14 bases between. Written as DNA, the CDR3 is TGTGCCAGCACTCCGGGACGTAGAAACTATGGCTACACCTTC. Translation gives CASTPGRRNYGYTF.

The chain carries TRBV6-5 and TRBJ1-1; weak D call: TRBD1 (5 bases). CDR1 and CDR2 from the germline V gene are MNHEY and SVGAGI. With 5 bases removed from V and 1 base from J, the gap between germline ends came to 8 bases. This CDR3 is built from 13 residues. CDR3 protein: CASSRQPNTEAFF. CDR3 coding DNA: TGTGCCAGCAGTCGACAGCCGAACACTGAAGCTTTCTTT.

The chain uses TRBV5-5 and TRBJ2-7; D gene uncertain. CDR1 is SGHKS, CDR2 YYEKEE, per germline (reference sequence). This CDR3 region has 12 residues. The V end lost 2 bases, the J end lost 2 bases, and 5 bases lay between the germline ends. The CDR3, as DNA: TGTGCCAGCAGCTTTCCACCCTACGAGCAGTACTTC. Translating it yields CASSFPPYEQYF.